This T cell receptor (beta chain) was retrieved from a study of T cell clonality in common variable immunodeficiency. Notes on the study in general: Fewer deletions and N-nucleotide insertions were reportedly seen in common variable immunodeficiency TCR beta sequences. CVID subjects shared fewer TCRbeta clones than healthy controls did.

This clone was counted only a few times. The antigen remains undetermined. The CDR3 end falls 3 residues outside the read, so it is completed with the germline J gene. The V gene end was trimmed by 3 bases and the J gene end by 0 bases; junction bases not matched to a gene: 5. Looked up from germline, CDR1 is DFQATT and CDR2 is SNEGSKA (reference sequence). The CDR3 contains 18 residues. Produced via immunoSEQ multiplex PCR; TCRdb's table is partial and in-frame only. The repertoire yields roughly 40,000 clones, none seen only once; the top ten contain under 6.5%. Caucasian heritage predominated among both patients and controls.

The V call is TRBV20-1, the J call TRBJ2-1, with 16 bases fitting TRBD2. The sample taken for sequencing was peripheral blood mononuclear cells. The receptor comes from a human donor with common variable immunodeficiency. CDR3 DNA (partial): TGCAGTGCTAGTGCCGGGACTAGCGGGAGGGTCTCCTACAATGAG. This gives the protein CSASAGTSGRVSYNE. Given in full, the CDR3 is CSASAGTSGRVSYNEQFF.